These 10 T cell receptor beta chains came from one sample sequenced in a study of long-term antiretroviral therapy in people with HIV. Survey level was the resolution at which the v3.0 immunoSEQ assay ran. The method was immunoSEQ multiplex PCR; TCRdb's version includes in-frame clones alone and lacks a portion of them. The data contain around 15,000 clones, 85% to 95% of them seen just once; the ten biggest clones take up about 1.4%. The specimen was unsorted PBMCs, collected around 10 years after starting antiretroviral therapy. The receptor source for this set is a man aged 25 to 45 with HIV.

The chain has TRBV4-1 and TRBJ1-5, with D unresolved. CDR1 is MGHRA and CDR2 is YSYEKL in the germline V gene. The V end lost 2 bases, the J end lost 7 bases, and 9 bases lay between the germline ends. CDR3 length equals 13 residues. The CDR3: CASSQLPDQPQHF. The DNA for the CDR3 is TGCGCCAGCAGCCAATTGCCGGACCAGCCCCAGCATTTT.

This chain uses TRBV7-8 with TRBJ2-1; 8 nucleotides agree with TRBD1. The V segment lost 3 bases and the J segment 8 bases; nucleotides outside the gene matches: 9. CDR1 and CDR2 from the germline V gene are SGHVS and FQNEAQ. The CDR3 sequence is 15 residues long. The CDR3 DNA sequence: TGTGCCAGCAGCTTCGGACAGGGCAGGGCCGATGAGCAGTTCTTC. It is translated as CASSFGQGRADEQFF.

This clone showed up just once. V is TRBV6-1 and J is TRBJ2-7; 8 bases align to TRBD2. J lost 3 bases, V lost 1 base, and 5 bases had no gene match. The CDR3 contains 15 residues. CDR1 and CDR2 from the germline V gene are MNHNS and SASEGT. The CDR3 protein is CASSEGSAGGYEQYF. The CDR3 DNA is TGTGCCAGCAGTGAAGGTTCGGCGGGAGGCTACGAGCAGTACTTC.

The V and J genes are TRBV11-2 and TRBJ1-1, with D perhaps TRBD1 (6 bases). This CDR3 has 17 amino acids. Between the trimmed V and J ends, which lost 1 base and 1 base, there was a span of 16 bases. Germline values: CDR1 SGHAT, CDR2 FQNNGV. CDR3 region: CASSLVGPGGGNTEAFF. CDR3 nucleotide sequence: TGTGCCAGCAGCTTAGTTGGCCCCGGAGGGGGGAACACTGAAGCTTTCTTT.

The chain carries TRBV6-5 and TRBJ2-7; 9 nucleotides align to TRBD1. In germline, CDR1 is MNHEY, CDR2 SVGAGI. The ends lost 8 bases at V and 1 base at J; junction bases unmatched: 6. The CDR3 spans 14 residues. Here the CDR3 reads CASVSGTGSYEQYF. In DNA form, the CDR3 reads TGTGCCAGCGTCAGTGGGACAGGGTCCTACGAGCAGTACTTC.

The chain carries TRBV9 and TRBJ2-1; D gene ambiguous. This CDR3 comprises 17 residues. The germline CDR1 and CDR2 sequences are SGDLS and YYNGEE. The ends were cut back, 0 bases at V and 5 bases at J, with 18 bases in the middle. The CDR3 region has the DNA TGTGCCAGCAGCGTAGATGGTATGGGGATGTCTAACAATGAGCAGTTCTTC. This translates into CASSVDGMGMSNNEQFF.

V is TRBV4-2 and J is TRBJ2-5, with 12 nucleotides matching TRBD2. Germline-derived CDR1 and CDR2 are LGHNA and YNFKEQ. This CDR3 is built from 17 residues. J was trimmed by 1 base and V by 4 bases; bases with no gene match: 7. CDR3 nucleotides: TGTGCCAGCAGCCGAAGACTAGCGGGGGCCTCCCAAGAGACCCAGTACTTC. Protein product: CASSRRLAGASQETQYF.

The chain employs TRBV7-9 and TRBJ2-3; 7 bases map to TRBD1. Looked up from germline, CDR1 is SEHNR and CDR2 is FQNEAQ (reference sequence). This CDR3 contains 14 residues. V trimming: 3 bases; J trimming: 2 bases; junction bases outside the gene matches: 2. CDR3 nucleotide sequence: TGTGCCAGCAGCTTCGACAGGGACACAGATACGCAGTATTTT. Its translation: CASSFDRDTDTQYF.

The V and J genes are TRBV30 and TRBJ1-2; 7 nucleotides align to TRBD1. The length of the CDR3 is 14 residues. The ends lost 4 bases at V and 4 bases at J; junction bases unmatched: 9. Germline V gene lookup returns CDR1 GTSNPN and CDR2 SVGIG (reference sequence). CDR3 residues: CAWISPGGFYGYTF. In DNA form, the CDR3 reads TGTGCCTGGATCTCTCCAGGGGGTTTCTATGGCTACACCTTC.

The chain uses TRBV5-1 and TRBJ2-2, with D unresolved. Trimming removed 4 bases from V and 3 bases from J, with 7 bases in between. Looked up from germline, CDR1 is SGHRS and CDR2 is YFSETQ. The CDR3 is made up of 13 amino acids. The CDR3 loop reads CASSPAYTGELFF. The CDR3, as DNA: TGCGCCAGCAGCCCCGCCTACACCGGGGAGCTGTTTTTT.